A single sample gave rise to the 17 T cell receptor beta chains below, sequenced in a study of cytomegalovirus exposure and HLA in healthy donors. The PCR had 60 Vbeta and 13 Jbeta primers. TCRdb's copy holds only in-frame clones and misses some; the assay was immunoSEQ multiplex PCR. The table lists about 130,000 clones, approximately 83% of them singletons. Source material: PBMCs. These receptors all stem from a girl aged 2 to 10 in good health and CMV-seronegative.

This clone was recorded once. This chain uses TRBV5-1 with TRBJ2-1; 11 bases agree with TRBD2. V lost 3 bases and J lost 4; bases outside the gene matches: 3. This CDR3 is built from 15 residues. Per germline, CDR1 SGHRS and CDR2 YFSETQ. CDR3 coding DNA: TGCGCCAGCAGCTCAGGACTAGCGGGTTACAATGAGCAGTTCTTC. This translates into CASSSGLAGYNEQFF.

As DNA, the CDR3 is TGTGCCAGCAGTTACTCGAGTGGGGGGTATCTCAATGAGCAGTTCTTC. It specifies CASSYSSGGYLNEQFF. The V call is TRBV6-7, the J call TRBJ2-1; D possibly corresponds to TRBD2 (6 bases). TRBV6-7 is an ORF; its function is uncertain. V was pared by 0 bases and J by 6 bases, with 15 bases between. This CDR3 contains 16 residues.

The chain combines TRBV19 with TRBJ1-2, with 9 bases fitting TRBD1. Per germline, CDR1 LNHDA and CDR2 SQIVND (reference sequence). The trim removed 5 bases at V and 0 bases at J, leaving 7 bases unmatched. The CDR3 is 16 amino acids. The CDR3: CASSHSGQGTNYGYTF. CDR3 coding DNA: TGTGCCAGTAGTCACAGCGGACAGGGGACTAACTATGGCTACACCTTC. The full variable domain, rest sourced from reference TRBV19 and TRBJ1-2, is DGGITQSPKYLFRKEGQNVTLSCEQNLNHDAMYWYRQDPGQGLRLIYYSQIVNDFQKGDIAEGYSVSREKKESFPLTVTSAQKNPTAFYLCASSHSGQGTNYGYTFGSGTRLTVV.

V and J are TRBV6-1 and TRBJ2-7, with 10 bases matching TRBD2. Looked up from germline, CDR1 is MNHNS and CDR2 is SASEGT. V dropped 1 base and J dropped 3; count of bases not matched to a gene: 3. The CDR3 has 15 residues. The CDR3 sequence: CASSEEGLAIYEQYF. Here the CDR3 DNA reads TGTGCCAGCAGTGAAGAGGGACTAGCGATCTACGAGCAGTACTTC.

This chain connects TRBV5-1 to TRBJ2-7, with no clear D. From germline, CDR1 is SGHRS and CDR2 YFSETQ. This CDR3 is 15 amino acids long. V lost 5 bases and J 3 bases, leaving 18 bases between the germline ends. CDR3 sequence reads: CASSVGGRAFYEQYF. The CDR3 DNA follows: TGCGCCAGCAGTGTTGGCGGCCGTGCGTTCTACGAGCAGTACTTC.

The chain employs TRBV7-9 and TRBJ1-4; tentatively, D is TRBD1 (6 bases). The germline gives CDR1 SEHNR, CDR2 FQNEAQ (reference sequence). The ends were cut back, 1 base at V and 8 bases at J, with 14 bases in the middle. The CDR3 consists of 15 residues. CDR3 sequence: CASSLEGGAREKLFF. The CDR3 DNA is TGTGCCAGCAGCTTAGAAGGGGGGGCCCGGGAAAAACTGTTTTTT. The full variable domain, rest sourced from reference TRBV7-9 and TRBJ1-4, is DTGVSQNPRHKITKRGQNVTFRCDPISEHNRLYWYRQTLGQGPEFLTYFQNEAQLEKSRLLSDRFSAERPKGSFSTLEIQRTEQGDSAMYLCASSLEGGAREKLFFGSGTQLSVL.

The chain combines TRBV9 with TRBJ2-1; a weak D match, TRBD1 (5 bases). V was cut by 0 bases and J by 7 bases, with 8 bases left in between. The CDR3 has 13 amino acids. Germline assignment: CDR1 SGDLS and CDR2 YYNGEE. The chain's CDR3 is CASSVATVNEQFF. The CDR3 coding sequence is TGTGCCAGCAGCGTAGCGACAGTTAATGAGCAGTTCTTC.

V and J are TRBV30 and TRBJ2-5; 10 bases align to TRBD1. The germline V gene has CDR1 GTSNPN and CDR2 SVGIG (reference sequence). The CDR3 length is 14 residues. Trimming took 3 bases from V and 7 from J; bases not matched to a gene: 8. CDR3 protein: CAWSLTGGAGTQYF. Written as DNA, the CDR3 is TGTGCCTGGAGCCTGACAGGGGGCGCAGGGACCCAGTACTTC.

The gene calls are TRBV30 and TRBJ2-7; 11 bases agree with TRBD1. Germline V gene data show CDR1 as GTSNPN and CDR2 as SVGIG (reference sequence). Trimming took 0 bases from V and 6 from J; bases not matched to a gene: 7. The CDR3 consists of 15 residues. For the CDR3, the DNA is TGTGCCTGGAGTGTTAACTTCGGGACAGGGGGCGAGCAGTACTTC. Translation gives CAWSVNFGTGGEQYF.

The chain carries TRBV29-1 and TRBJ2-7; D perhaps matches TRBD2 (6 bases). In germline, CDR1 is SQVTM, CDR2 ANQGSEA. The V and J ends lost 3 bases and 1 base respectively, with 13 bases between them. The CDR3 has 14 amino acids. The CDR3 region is CSVESGEKSYEQYF. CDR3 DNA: TGCAGCGTTGAGTCGGGGGAGAAATCCTACGAGCAGTACTTC.

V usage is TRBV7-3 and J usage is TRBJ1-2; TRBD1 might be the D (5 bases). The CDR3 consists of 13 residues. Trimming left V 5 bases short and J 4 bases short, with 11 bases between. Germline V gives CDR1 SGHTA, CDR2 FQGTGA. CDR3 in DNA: TGTGCCAGCAGCCCCAGTGGGGCCTATGGCTACACCTTC. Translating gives CASSPSGAYGYTF.

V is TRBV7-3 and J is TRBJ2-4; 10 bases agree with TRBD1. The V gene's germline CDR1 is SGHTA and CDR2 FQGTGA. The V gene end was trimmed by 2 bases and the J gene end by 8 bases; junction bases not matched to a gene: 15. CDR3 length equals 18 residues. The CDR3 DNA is TGTGCCAGCAGCTTAGGGGGACAGGGGTCCCCCGGCACGCACATTCAGTACTTC. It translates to CASSLGGQGSPGTHIQYF.

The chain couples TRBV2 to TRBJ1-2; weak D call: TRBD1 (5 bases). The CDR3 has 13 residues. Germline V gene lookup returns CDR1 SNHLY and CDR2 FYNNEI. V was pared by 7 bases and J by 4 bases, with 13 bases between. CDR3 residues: CASNPFRGYGYTF. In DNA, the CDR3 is TGTGCCAGCAACCCATTTAGGGGCTATGGCTACACCTTC.

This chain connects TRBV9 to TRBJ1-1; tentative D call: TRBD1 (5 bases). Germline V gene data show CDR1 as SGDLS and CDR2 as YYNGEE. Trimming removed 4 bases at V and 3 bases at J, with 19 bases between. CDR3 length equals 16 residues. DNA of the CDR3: TGTGCCAGCAGCCCAGGTGGGGGGGAGGGGTACACTGAAGCTTTCTTT. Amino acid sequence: CASSPGGGEGYTEAFF.

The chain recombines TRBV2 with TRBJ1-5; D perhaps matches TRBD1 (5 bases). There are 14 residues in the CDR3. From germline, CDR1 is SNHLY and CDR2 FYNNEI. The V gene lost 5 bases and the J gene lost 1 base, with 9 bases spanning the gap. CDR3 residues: CASSRGGSNQPQHF. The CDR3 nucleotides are TGTGCCAGCAGTCGGGGGGGAAGCAATCAGCCCCAGCATTTT. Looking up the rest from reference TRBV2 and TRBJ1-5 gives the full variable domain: EPEVTQTPSHQVTQMGQEVILRCVPISNHLYFYWYRQILGQKVEFLVSFYNNEISEKSEIFDDQFSVERPDGSNFTLKIRSTKLEDSAMYFCASSRGGSNQPQHFGDGTRLSIL.

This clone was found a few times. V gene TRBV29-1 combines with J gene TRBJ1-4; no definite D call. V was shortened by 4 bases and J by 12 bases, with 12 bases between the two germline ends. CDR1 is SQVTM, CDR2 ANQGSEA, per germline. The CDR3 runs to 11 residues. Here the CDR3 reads CSVGWAEELFF. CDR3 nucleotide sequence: TGCAGCGTTGGCTGGGCGGAGGAACTGTTTTTT.

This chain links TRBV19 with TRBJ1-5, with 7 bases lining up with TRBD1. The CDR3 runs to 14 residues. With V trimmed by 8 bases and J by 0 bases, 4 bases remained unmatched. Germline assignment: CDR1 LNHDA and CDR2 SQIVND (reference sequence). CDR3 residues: CASGTDYSNQPQHF. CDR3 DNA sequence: TGTGCCAGTGGGACAGATTATAGCAATCAGCCCCAGCATTTT.